This T cell receptor (beta chain) was obtained from a study of T cell responses to AZD1222 COVID-19 vaccine. The study, taken as a whole, reports: Donors were mostly white British, more females; clonal diversity possibly underestimated. The study found vaccine-associated CD4 TCRs spanning spike, dominant at 160-218 and 743-854. All repertoire sampling was performed exclusively after the peak T cell response. It was only six AZD1222 recipients who were seropositive at baseline.

Comments on this clone: The antigen is undetermined.

The CDR3 has 16 residues. The method was immunoSEQ multiplex PCR; TCRdb's version includes in-frame clones alone and lacks a portion of them. The sample has about 66,000 clones, around nine tenths seen once; the top ten hold over 5.5%. The TCR sequence derives from an adult who received the MenACWY meningococcal vaccine as a control. The sample was peripheral blood, taken 28 days after the second dose of the MenACWY control vaccine. The chain carries TRBV7-5 and TRBJ1-5; the table's D gene call, TRBD1, was not cross checked with the DNA. TRBV7-5 is a recognized pseudogene. The CDR3 sequence is CARSKQGAGSNQPQHF. The CDR3 nucleotides are TGTGCCAGAAGCAAACAGGGGGCAGGTAGCAATCAGCCCCAGCATTTT.